This entry lists 28 T cell receptor beta chains sequenced from one sample in a study of tumor-infiltrating lymphocytes in primary liver carcinoma. The template, 500 ng total RNA, yielded TCR beta cDNA made with a constant-region primer. It was through three nested multiplex PCR rounds of slightly modified ARM-PCR that TCR beta libraries arose. It was with TRBV1-TRBV30 forward primers and a C-beta reverse primer that the first two PCR rounds were run, at about 9 cycles each. One entry per CDR3 protein results from TCRdb running MiXCR on the multiplex PCR reads. The data hold fewer than 250,000 distinct CDR3 sequences, with around three fifths observed a single time. In addition to blood RNA drawn from unsorted whole blood, germline DNA was extracted. The sequenced material came from peripheral blood. The receptors shown here come from a woman aged 60-75 years with primary liver carcinoma and hepatitis B virus infection.

The gene calls are TRBV28 and TRBJ2-1; D is undetermined. CDR1 MDHEN and CDR2 SYDVKM come from the germline V gene. The CDR3 totals 12 residues. With 4 bases removed from V and 9 bases from J, the gap between germline ends came to 10 bases. CDR3 protein: CASSYVGVEQFF. The DNA of the CDR3 is TGTGCCAGCAGTTACGTTGGGGTTGAGCAGTTCTTC.

Comments on this clonotype: At one end the junction does not follow the germline gene, possibly because of a read error. The chain carries TRBV11-2 and TRBJ2-7, with D possibly TRBD2 on 5 matching bases. Per the germline V gene, CDR1 is SGHAT and CDR2 is FQNNGV. The CDR3 consists of 14 residues. The CDR3 protein is CASRLGGQGGKQYF. The CDR3, as DNA: TGTGCCAGCAGATTAGGCGGGCAAGGAGGCAAGCAGTACTTC. Together with reference TRBV11-2 and TRBJ2-7, the CDR3 gives the full variable domain: EAGVAQSPRYKIIEKRQSVAFWCNPISGHATLYWYQQILGQGPKLLIQFQNNGVVDDSQLPKDRFSAERLKGVDSTLKIQPAKLEDSAVYLCASRLGGQGGKQYFGPGTRLTVT.

This clonotype appeared many times. The gene calls are TRBV12-3 or TRBV12-4 and TRBJ2-7; TRBD1 is a possible D gene (5 bases). The CDR3 is 13 amino acids. V gave up 4 bases and J gave up 3 bases, with 10 bases separating them. The CDR3 DNA reads as TGTGCCAGCAGTTCCAGGGTTCGCTACGAGCAGTACTTC. It codes for CASSSRVRYEQYF.

This clonotype was observed many times. The rearrangement uses TRBV10-1 and TRBJ1-1, with TRBD1 matching over 7 bases. CDR3 length: 15 residues. The V gene end was trimmed by 2 bases and the J gene end by 0 bases; junction bases not matched to a gene: 3. Germline lookup yields CDR1 WNHNN and CDR2 SYGVQD (reference sequence). The CDR3 DNA is TGCGCCAGCAGTGAGGGGGGGACAGTGAACACTGAAGCTTTCTTT. This encodes CASSEGGTVNTEAFF.

This clonotype was counted a single time. Compared with germline, one end of the junction differs, possibly owing to a read error. The rearrangement uses TRBV4-1 and TRBJ2-3; 10 bases align to TRBD2. The CDR3 contains 18 residues. The V gene's germline CDR1 is MGHRA and CDR2 YSYEKL. The CDR3 sequence: CTSSPPTIAGGIADTQYF. The CDR3 DNA reads TGCACCAGCAGCCCTCCTACTATAGCGGGAGGTATAGCAGATACGCAGTATTTT.

Concerning this clonotype: A much larger clone lies one base from this, so it may be a read error. The CDR3 ends on some other residue instead of the conserved phenylalanine or tryptophan, so this is likely a read error. As DNA, the CDR3 is TGTGCCAGCAGCCGCTCGGCAACTGGAAACACCATATATTTA. This encodes CASSRSATGNTIYL. The chain couples TRBV7-9 to TRBJ1-3; D uncertain. Looked up from germline, CDR1 is SEHNR and CDR2 is FQNEAQ (reference sequence). The CDR3 has 14 amino acids. V was shortened by 5 bases and J by 2 bases, with 10 bases between the two germline ends.

As for this clonotype: This may arise from a read error, as a much more abundant clone is one base away. The chain has TRBV6-1 and TRBJ2-5; 9 positions agree with TRBD1. The CDR3 sequence is 15 residues long. Germline V gene data show CDR1 as MNHNS and CDR2 as SASEGT. Losses at the gene ends were 8 bases for V and 5 bases for J; bases not matched to a gene: 12. The CDR3 loop is CASGRQGVEGETQYF. The CDR3 nucleotides are TGTGCCAGCGGGAGACAGGGGGTGGAAGGGGAGACCCAGTACTTC.

This chain uses TRBV11-2 with TRBJ1-2, with D possibly matching TRBD1 (6 bases). CDR1 and CDR2 (germline): SGHAT, FQNNGV. The V end lost 4 bases, the J end lost 10 bases, and 16 bases lay between the germline ends. The CDR3 is 13 amino acids. DNA for the CDR3: TGTGCCAGCAGCTCAGGTGGGGGGCTTGACTACACCTTC. Translating gives CASSSGGGLDYTF.

The V gene is TRBV2, the J gene TRBJ2-1; D may match TRBD1 or TRBD2 (5 bases each). The CDR3 extends over 13 amino acids. Germline-derived CDR1 and CDR2 are SNHLY and FYNNEI. Trimming removed 7 bases from V and 9 bases from J, with 16 bases in between. CDR3 DNA sequence: TGTGCCAGCATCCAGGGAGTAAGTCTTGAGCAGTTCTTC. Translation: CASIQGVSLEQFF. The entire variable domain, with the rest obtained from reference TRBV2 and TRBJ2-1, is as follows: EPEVTQTPSHQVTQMGQEVILRCVPISNHLYFYWYRQILGQKVEFLVSFYNNEISEKSEIFDDQFSVERPDGSNFTLKIRSTKLEDSAMYFCASIQGVSLEQFFGPGTRLTVL.

This clonotype was counted many times. CDR3 region: CAWRRERETDTQYF. The CDR3 DNA reads as TGTGCCTGGAGGCGGGAAAGGGAAACAGATACGCAGTATTTT. This sequence joins TRBV30 and TRBJ2-3, with D tentatively TRBD2 (6 bases). The germline CDR1 and CDR2 sequences are GTSNPN and SVGIG (reference sequence). This CDR3 is 14 amino acids long. Trimming left V 3 bases short and J 3 bases short, with 13 bases between.

There are many counts of this clonotype. J is TRBJ2-1 and V is TRBV5-1; 13 bases map to TRBD2. The CDR3 consists of 15 residues. Germline assignment: CDR1 SGHRS and CDR2 YFSETQ. V gave up 2 bases and J gave up 7 bases; unmatched junction bases: 3. The CDR3 reads CASSFLLAGGNEQFF. CDR3 nucleotide sequence: TGCGCCAGCAGCTTCTTACTAGCGGGGGGGAATGAGCAGTTCTTC.

A single count supports this clonotype. The chain is built from TRBV29-1 and TRBJ2-1; TRBD1 agrees at 10 bases. The V and J ends lost 6 bases and 9 bases, in that order; junction bases with no gene match: 11. Per the germline V gene, CDR1 is SQVTM and CDR2 is ANQGSEA. The CDR3 consists of 14 residues. The CDR3 bases are TGCAGCGTCGACGGGACAGGGGTGAGCAGTGAGCAGTTCTTC. Amino acid sequence: CSVDGTGVSSEQFF.

Remarks on this clonotype: This is likely a read error, given that the CDR3 carries no conserved phenylalanine or tryptophan at its end. CDR3 protein: CAISAADRGVYKQYL. The DNA for the CDR3 is TGTGCCATCAGTGCGGCTGACAGGGGGGTATACAAGCAGTACTTA. The chain carries TRBV10-3 and TRBJ2-7; 9 positions agree with TRBD1. The germline CDR1 and CDR2 sequences are ENHRY and SYGVKD. The J segment lost 8 bases and the V segment lost 4 bases, leaving 12 bases of the junction unmatched. The CDR3 consists of 15 residues.

This clonotype showed up many times. The rearrangement links TRBV11-2 to TRBJ2-3; 10 bases are a match to TRBD1. The ends lost 5 bases at V and 0 bases at J; junction bases unmatched: 14. The CDR3 is 19 amino acids. Germline values: CDR1 SGHAT, CDR2 FQNNGV. CDR3 nucleotides: TGTGCCAGCAGCCGCCTGACAGGGGGCGAAACCACTAGCACAGATACGCAGTATTTT. Translated: CASSRLTGGETTSTDTQYF.

The chain combines TRBV13 with TRBJ2-7; the match to TRBD1 covers 8 bases. Looked up from germline, CDR1 is PRHDT and CDR2 is FYEKMQ (reference sequence). This CDR3 is 16 amino acids long. V trimming: 5 bases; J trimming: 3 bases; junction bases outside the gene matches: 12. The CDR3 here is CASSLQPGTGYYEQYF. The CDR3 DNA follows: TGTGCCAGCAGCCTACAACCCGGGACAGGTTACTACGAGCAGTACTTC.

The chain links TRBV28 to TRBJ2-2; TRBD2 aligns across 10 bases. There are 17 residues in the CDR3. CDR1 and CDR2 from the germline V gene are MDHEN and SYDVKM. V shed 6 bases and J 3 bases; nucleotides not matched to a gene: 10. The CDR3 sequence is CASRSVLAGEHTGELFF. The CDR3 DNA sequence: TGTGCCAGCAGATCGGTTCTAGCGGGAGAACACACCGGGGAGCTGTTTTTT. Full variable domain (outside the CDR3, taken from reference TRBV28 and TRBJ2-2): DVKVTQSSRYLVKRTGEKVFLECVQDMDHENMFWYRQDPGLGLRLIYFSYDVKMKEKGDIPEGYSVSREKKERFSLILESASTNQTSMYLCASRSVLAGEHTGELFFGEGSRLTVL.

With regard to this clonotype: A junction boundary mismatches the germline segment, possibly from a read error. The rearrangement joins TRBV11-3 to TRBJ2-7; possible D gene TRBD2, 6 bases. Germline CDR1 and CDR2: SGHNT and YENEEA. This CDR3 has 14 residues. DNA for the CDR3: TGTGCCAGCAGCTTAGAGCCTAGCGCTCACGACCAGTACTTC. It encodes CASSLEPSAHDQYF.

A word on this clonotype: The conserved final phenylalanine or tryptophan is absent from the CDR3, which likely points to a read error. The chain recombines TRBV11-3 with TRBJ2-7; no firm D call. V was shortened by 7 bases and J by 3 bases, with 22 bases between the two germline ends. Germline V lookup: CDR1 SGHNT, CDR2 YENEEA. The CDR3 spans 16 residues. DNA for the CDR3: TGTGCCAGCAACGCCGGAGTACAGTTCACCTTCTACGAGCAGTACCTC. Translated: CASNAGVQFTFYEQYL.

This chain joins TRBV12-3 or TRBV12-4 and TRBJ2-4; weak D call: TRBD1 (5 bases). This CDR3 contains 19 residues. The V end was cut by 6 bases, the J end by 0 bases, with 24 bases between. In DNA form, the CDR3 reads TGTGCCAGCAGCAGGCATGAGACAGCAGCCCTACTAGCCAAAAACATTCAGTACTTC. Translated, it gives CASSRHETAALLAKNIQYF.

This clonotype occurred a few times. CDR3 DNA: TGTGCCAGCAGGGAACTACAGGGGGCCGGGGAGCAGTACTTC. This encodes CASRELQGAGEQYF. The genes are TRBV2 and TRBJ2-7, with 9 bases fitting TRBD1. The CDR3 covers 14 residues. V lost 6 bases to trimming and J lost 7 bases; unmatched junction nucleotides: 10. The germline gives CDR1 SNHLY, CDR2 FYNNEI.

Note on this clonotype: The junction shows a germline mismatch at one end, possibly a read error. CDR3 sequence (DNA): TGTGTCAGCTCAGACCCCAGCCGTAAAAGCACAGATACGCAGTATTTT. Amino acid sequence: CVSSDPSRKSTDTQYF. This chain uses TRBV18 with TRBJ2-3; D remains unclear. The CDR3 loop spans 16 amino acids. CDR1 is KGHSH, CDR2 LQKENI, per germline.

This clonotype was observed a single time. A read error is likely, as this CDR3 ends without the conserved phenylalanine or tryptophan. The chain links TRBV11-3 to TRBJ2-1; 10 bases agree with TRBD2. CDR1 SGHNT and CDR2 YENEEA come from the germline V gene. The CDR3 consists of 15 residues. In nucleotides, the CDR3 is TGTGTCAGCAGCCTAGGGACTAGCGACATCAATGAGCAGTTCCTC. Encoded protein: CVSSLGTSDINEQFL.

The gene calls are TRBV28 and TRBJ1-6; D remains unclear. The CDR3 is made up of 12 amino acids. Germline CDR1 MDHEN, CDR2 SYDVKM. V lost 6 bases, J lost 11 bases, and 11 bases lay in between. The CDR3 spells CASSQTKAPLHF. In DNA, the CDR3 is TGTGCCAGCAGCCAAACAAAGGCACCCCTCCACTTT.

As to this clonotype: A single base separates this from a much larger clone, so it may be a read error. This CDR3 is missing its conserved last phenylalanine or tryptophan, likely due to a read error. V gene TRBV5-4 combines with J gene TRBJ1-1; D unclear. Germline V gives CDR1 SGHNT, CDR2 YYREEE (reference sequence). CDR3 length: 15 amino acids. The V end was cut by 0 bases, the J end by 1 base, with 10 bases between. The CDR3 DNA sequence: TGTGCCAGCAGCTTGGCCAGGCATACGAACACTGAAGCTTTCTAT. Translated: CASSLARHTNTEAFY.

About this clonotype itself: A much larger clone lies one base from this, so it may be a read error. The genes are TRBV6-1 and TRBJ2-2; possible D gene TRBD2, 5 bases. CDR1 and CDR2 from the germline V gene are MNHNS and SASEGT. This CDR3 contains 14 residues. CDR3 nucleotide sequence: TGTGCCAGCAGTCCCCGGCTGAACACCGGGAAGCTGTTTTTT. It codes for CASSPRLNTGKLFF.

As for this clonotype: At one end the junction does not follow the germline gene, possibly because of a read error. J is TRBJ2-3 and V is TRBV28; 10 bases line up with TRBD2. The CDR3 extends over 14 amino acids. From germline, CDR1 is MDHEN and CDR2 SYDVKM. CDR3 region: CASSPSGSIDTQYF. DNA of the CDR3: TGTGCCAGCAGTCCTAGCGGGAGCATAGATACGCAGTATTTT.

This clonotype appeared a few times. The chain combines TRBV28 with TRBJ2-5; D is perhaps TRBD1 or TRBD2 (5 bases each). The CDR3 contains 12 residues. Looked up from germline, CDR1 is MDHEN and CDR2 is SYDVKM. V lost 7 bases, J lost 4 bases, and 10 bases lay in between. CDR3 nucleotides: TGTGCCAGCAAGGGACGGTTAGAGACCCAGTACTTC. Translating it yields CASKGRLETQYF. The whole variable domain, filled in from reference TRBV28 and TRBJ2-5, reads DVKVTQSSRYLVKRTGEKVFLECVQDMDHENMFWYRQDPGLGLRLIYFSYDVKMKEKGDIPEGYSVSREKKERFSLILESASTNQTSMYLCASKGRLETQYFGPGTRLLVL.

This clonotype showed up many times. J is TRBJ2-7 and V is TRBV14; D may correspond to TRBD1 or TRBD2 (9 bases each). Trimming removed 6 bases at V and 4 bases at J, with 22 bases between. CDR1 SGHDN and CDR2 FVKESK come from the germline V gene. CDR3 length: 16 amino acids. CDR3 in amino acids: CASSHLAGQGGYEQYF. The CDR3 nucleotides read TGTGCCAGCAGTCACCTAGCGGGACAGGGAGGTTACGAGCAGTACTTC.